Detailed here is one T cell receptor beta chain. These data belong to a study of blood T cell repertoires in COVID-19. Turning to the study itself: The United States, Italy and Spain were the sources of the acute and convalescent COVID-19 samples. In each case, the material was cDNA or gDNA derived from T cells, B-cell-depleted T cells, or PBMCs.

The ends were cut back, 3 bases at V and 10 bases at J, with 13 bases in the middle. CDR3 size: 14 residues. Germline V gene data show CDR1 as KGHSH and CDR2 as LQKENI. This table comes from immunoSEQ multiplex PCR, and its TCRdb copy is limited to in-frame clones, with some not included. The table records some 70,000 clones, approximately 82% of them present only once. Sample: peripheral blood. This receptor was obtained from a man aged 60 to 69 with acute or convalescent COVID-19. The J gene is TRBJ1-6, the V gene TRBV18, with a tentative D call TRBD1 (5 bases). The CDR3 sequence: CASSPPGKGSPLHF. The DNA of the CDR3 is TGTGCCAGCTCACCTCCAGGGAAAGGATCACCCCTCCACTTT.